Included here is one TCR beta chain sequence, with context. Clones were read by immunoSEQ multiplex PCR, and TCRdb kept only the in-frame ones, dropping some. This table has more than 90,000 clones, around 80% appearing once. This record belongs to a study of OX40 agonist ivuxolimab in advanced cancers. The CDR3 has 15 amino acids. The junction had 3 bases not matched to a gene; V was cut back by 4 bases and J by 1 base. Germline lookup yields CDR1 SGHAT and CDR2 FQNNGV. This specimen was CD4+ or CD8+ T cells sorted from blood, taken in a trial of the OX40 agonist ivuxolimab. The receptor's source is an adult with an advanced solid tumor such as melanoma, head and neck, liver or kidney cancer. The chain links TRBV11-2 to TRBJ2-2; 7 bases are a match to TRBD2. As DNA, the CDR3 is TGTGCCAGCAGCTCCTCGGGGGGGAACACCGGGGAGCTGTTTTTT. It yields the protein CASSSSGGNTGELFF.